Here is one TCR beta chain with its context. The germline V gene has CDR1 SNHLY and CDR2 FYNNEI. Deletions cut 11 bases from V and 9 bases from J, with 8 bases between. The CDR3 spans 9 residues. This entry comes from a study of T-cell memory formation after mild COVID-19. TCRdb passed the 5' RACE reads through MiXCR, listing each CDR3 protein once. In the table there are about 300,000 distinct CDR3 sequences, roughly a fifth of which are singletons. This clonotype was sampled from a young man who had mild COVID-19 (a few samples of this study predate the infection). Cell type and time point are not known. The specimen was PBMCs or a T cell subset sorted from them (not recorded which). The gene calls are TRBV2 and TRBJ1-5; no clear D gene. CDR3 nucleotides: TGTGCCTCACTTGCGCCCCAGCATTTT. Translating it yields CASLAPQHF.